This paragraph covers one T cell receptor (beta chain) sequence. The sample belongs to a study of control samples from healthy donors and cancer patients. The method was immunoSEQ multiplex PCR; TCRdb's version includes in-frame clones alone and lacks a portion of them. The table lists some 100,000 clones, around 87% of them singletons. The CDR3 totals 16 residues. Germline V gene sequence: CDR1 SGHRS, CDR2 YFSETQ. Trimming took 0 bases from V and 4 from J, leaving 14 bases between them. The chain couples TRBV5-1 to TRBJ1-3, with D maybe TRBD1 (6 bases). The receptor was isolated from a woman aged 45-60 years in good health. Sequenced sample: blood. The CDR3: CASSLEGGLPGNTIYF. DNA of the CDR3: TGCGCCAGCAGCTTGGAAGGGGGGTTGCCCGGAAACACCATATATTTT. The full variable domain, with the rest looked up from reference TRBV5-1 and TRBJ1-3, is KAGVTQTPRYLIKTRGQQVTLSCSPISGHRSVSWYQQTPGQGLQFLFEYFSETQRNKGNFPGRFSGRQFSNSRSEMNVSTLELGDSALYLCASSLEGGLPGNTIYFGEGSWLTVV.